What follows is one T cell receptor beta chain and its context. Its antigen is unknown. The DNA is left out, because the CDR3 cannot be placed on it with certainty; the CDR3 is given as TCRdb lists it. This entry comes from a study of blood T cells in healthy people across ages. General study points: Those diversity estimates obtained from one million T cells were thought to be underestimates.

It was with a sample-barcoded 5' primer and a J-beta primer mix that a second PCR of about 6 to 12 cycles was run. TCRdb called the 5' RACE reads again in MiXCR, with one record for every CDR3 protein. The table includes 1.5 million to 1.8 million distinct CDR3 sequences, 42% detected once. Germline V gene sequence: CDR1 LGHDT, CDR2 YNNKEL (reference sequence). The CDR3 extends over 15 residues, inclusive of both ends. The TCR originated in a woman younger than 35 in good health. The genes are TRBV3-1 and TRBJ2-4. The sequenced material came from blood. The CDR3 loop is CACSQGIAVQNIQYF.